Below are 17 T cell receptor beta chains sequenced from a single sample in a study of shared clonotypes between healthy human individuals. This table comes from immunoSEQ multiplex PCR, and its TCRdb copy is limited to in-frame clones, with some not included. Here the sample spans roughly 1,500,000 clones, approximately 98% being singletons. Sequencing input: naive CD4+ T cells sorted from blood. Noted subset: CD45RA+ positively selected. These receptor sequences come from a man aged 30-40 years in good health.

The chain employs TRBV7-2 and TRBJ2-5; D not resolved. CDR1 is SGHTA and CDR2 is FQGNSA in the germline V gene. V lost 1 base and J lost 0, with 9 bases in between. CDR3 length equals 15 residues. The CDR3 bases are TGTGCCAGCAGCTTAGATTTCGGGTACCAAGAGACCCAGTACTTC. Protein sequence: CASSLDFGYQETQYF.

This chain uses TRBV6-5 with TRBJ1-2, with D tentatively TRBD1 (6 bases). V lost 2 bases and J lost 8, with 12 bases in between. Germline V lookup: CDR1 MNHEY, CDR2 SVGAGI. CDR3 size: 13 residues. CDR3 bases: TGTGCCAGCAGTTACAAAGGGGGGAGCGGCTACACCTTC. Amino acid sequence: CASSYKGGSGYTF.

V usage is TRBV4-3 and J usage is TRBJ2-3; D is undetermined. The CDR3 is 15 residues long. The V gene lost 1 base and the J gene lost 2 bases, with 10 bases spanning the gap. Germline CDR1 and CDR2: LGHNA and YSLEER. The CDR3 region has the DNA TGCGCCAGCAGCCAAGGGAACTTACCCACAGATACGCAGTATTTT. This sequence encodes CASSQGNLPTDTQYF.

The chain uses TRBV19 and TRBJ2-1; D is possibly TRBD1 (6 bases). The V gene's germline CDR1 is LNHDA and CDR2 SQIVND (reference sequence). With 4 bases removed from V and 11 bases from J, the gap between germline ends came to 15 bases. The CDR3 sequence is 13 residues long. CDR3 nucleotides: TGTGCCAGTAGTACCCCAGGGGCCTGGAAGCAGTTCTTC. The encoded protein is CASSTPGAWKQFF.

The V gene is TRBV29-1, the J gene TRBJ2-4, with 14 bases lining up with TRBD2. This CDR3 has 14 amino acids. J lost 8 bases, V lost 4 bases, and 4 bases had no gene match. Germline V gene sequence: CDR1 SQVTM, CDR2 ANQGSEA. In DNA form, the CDR3 reads TGCAGCGTTGCGGGGACTAGCGGGAGTTACATTCAGTACTTC. Translating it yields CSVAGTSGSYIQYF.

V gene TRBV27 combines with J gene TRBJ2-1; D possibly uses TRBD1 or TRBD2 (5 bases each). CDR1 is MNHEY and CDR2 is SMNVEV in the germline V gene (reference sequence). Trimming took off 3 bases at V and 5 bases at J, with 11 bases between the two ends. This CDR3 contains 14 residues. The CDR3 DNA sequence: TGTGCCAGCAGTTTTGGACGGGGCAACAATGAGCAGTTCTTC. As protein: CASSFGRGNNEQFF.

The rearrangement uses TRBV18 and TRBJ2-1; 11 positions agree with TRBD2. The CDR3 contains 17 residues. The trim removed 4 bases at V and 8 bases at J, leaving 13 bases unmatched. Germline V gives CDR1 KGHSH, CDR2 LQKENI. In DNA form, the CDR3 reads TGTGCCAGCTCACTTCTAGTAGCGGGAGGGCCTAGGGATGAGCAGTTCTTC. It translates to CASSLLVAGGPRDEQFF.

The chain combines TRBV14 with TRBJ2-2; D not certain. This CDR3 has 13 residues. V lost 0 bases and J 7 bases, leaving 6 bases between the germline ends. Germline CDR1 reads SGHDN; CDR2 reads FVKESK. CDR3 residues: CASSQETLGELFF. For the CDR3, the DNA is TGTGCCAGCAGCCAAGAAACCCTCGGGGAGCTGTTTTTT.

The V and J genes are TRBV28 and TRBJ1-4; D is possibly TRBD1 (5 bases). The CDR3 sequence is 16 residues long. The V and J ends lost 8 bases and 2 bases respectively, with 18 bases between them. Germline values: CDR1 MDHEN, CDR2 SYDVKM. The CDR3 DNA sequence: TGTGCCAGCTTAGGGCGTCAGGGTAGCACTAATGAAAAACTGTTTTTT. Translation gives CASLGRQGSTNEKLFF.

This chain joins TRBV7-9 and TRBJ2-2; TRBD1 might be the D (7 bases). Between the trimmed V and J ends, which lost 5 bases and 8 bases, there was a span of 27 bases. The germline V gene has CDR1 SEHNR and CDR2 FQNEAQ (reference sequence). CDR3 length: 18 amino acids. CDR3 nucleotide sequence: TGTGCCAGCAGCCAATATCTCGGCGGGACAGCAACTATTGGGGAGCTGTTTTTT. This translates into CASSQYLGGTATIGELFF. Drawing the rest from reference TRBV7-9 and TRBJ2-2, the complete variable domain is DTGVSQNPRHKITKRGQNVTFRCDPISEHNRLYWYRQTLGQGPEFLTYFQNEAQLEKSRLLSDRFSAERPKGSFSTLEIQRTEQGDSAMYLCASSQYLGGTATIGELFFGEGSRLTVL.

The J gene is TRBJ2-7, the V gene TRBV7-9, with 9 bases aligning to TRBD2. The J segment lost 5 bases and the V segment lost 4 bases, leaving 12 bases of the junction unmatched. Germline assignment: CDR1 SEHNR and CDR2 FQNEAQ (reference sequence). The CDR3 consists of 16 residues. The CDR3 loop is CASSSFSGLASNEQYF. The DNA for the CDR3 is TGTGCCAGCAGCTCCTTCTCGGGACTAGCTTCAAACGAGCAGTACTTC.

In DNA form, the CDR3 reads TGTGCCTGGAGTGTTTGGGATCATGGCTACACCTTC. Its translation is CAWSVWDHGYTF. This chain joins TRBV30 and TRBJ1-2; unclear D gene. The germline V gene has CDR1 GTSNPN and CDR2 SVGIG (reference sequence). This CDR3 comprises 12 residues. V was clipped by 0 bases and J by 6 bases, with 8 bases between them.

Of note for this clone: Other DNA sequences in the same sample also yield this CDR3. The chain uses TRBV5-1 and TRBJ2-3; D is unclear. Germline CDR1 and CDR2: SGHRS and YFSETQ. CDR3 size: 12 residues. With 0 bases removed from V and 4 bases from J, the gap between germline ends came to 3 bases. The CDR3 loop is CASSLVADTQYF. The CDR3 nucleotides read TGCGCCAGCAGCTTGGTAGCAGATACGCAGTATTTT. The full variable domain, its missing parts supplied by reference TRBV5-1 and TRBJ2-3, is KAGVTQTPRYLIKTRGQQVTLSCSPISGHRSVSWYQQTPGQGLQFLFEYFSETQRNKGNFPGRFSGRQFSNSRSEMNVSTLELGDSALYLCASSLVADTQYFGPGTRLTVL.

CDR3 residues: CASSWGGRSYNEQFF. CDR3 nucleotides: TGCGCCAGCAGCTGGGGTGGCCGCTCCTACAATGAGCAGTTCTTC. V usage is TRBV5-1 and J usage is TRBJ2-1; D gene uncertain. The CDR3 has 15 amino acids. Between the trimmed V and J ends, which lost 3 bases and 0 bases, there was a span of 10 bases. From germline, CDR1 is SGHRS and CDR2 YFSETQ.

The gene calls are TRBV5-1 and TRBJ2-7, with 8 nucleotides matching TRBD2. With 0 bases clipped from V and 4 bases from J, the junction kept 6 bases outside the gene matches. CDR1 SGHRS and CDR2 YFSETQ come from the germline V gene. This CDR3 contains 15 residues. The CDR3 nucleotides are TGCGCCAGCAGCTTGGTGCCCAGCGGGAGTTACGAGCAGTACTTC. Amino acid sequence: CASSLVPSGSYEQYF.

The chain carries TRBV2 and TRBJ2-1, with 12 bases aligning to TRBD2. The J segment lost 10 bases and the V segment lost 2 bases, leaving 9 bases of the junction unmatched. The CDR3 is made up of 16 amino acids. Germline lookup yields CDR1 SNHLY and CDR2 FYNNEI. CDR3 sequence (DNA): TGTGCCAGCAGTGAACCGACTAGCGGGAGTGAGGGCGAGCAGTTCTTC. Residues: CASSEPTSGSEGEQFF.

The V call is TRBV2, the J call TRBJ2-1; D is undetermined. Trimming cost V 4 bases and J 3 bases, with 13 bases left between them. CDR1 is SNHLY, CDR2 FYNNEI, per germline. The CDR3 runs to 15 residues. CDR3 DNA sequence: TGTGCCAGCAGTGCGACTGGAAGTATCTACAATGAGCAGTTCTTC. As protein: CASSATGSIYNEQFF.